The clone carrying this T cell receptor (beta chain) was observed once. Its antigen remains unknown. A junction boundary mismatches the germline segment, possibly from a read error. With baseline, cycle 4 day 1, and cycle 7 day 1 as timepoints, blood was sampled. The assay was immunoSEQ multiplex PCR, and TCRdb's table has in-frame clones only and misses some. There are 62,000 or so clones in the sample; approximately 84% occur only once, and 7.5% to 10% lies in the top ten. This record comes from a study of OX40 agonist ivuxolimab in advanced cancers. Overall study: The study gave patients intravenous ivuxolimab at 0.01 to 10 mg/kg every 2 weeks. Regarding the study as a whole: At 0.1-3.0 mg/kg, partial responders had clonal expansion among the lowest observed.

CDR3 size: 14 residues. Germline V lookup: CDR1 SGHNT, CDR2 YYREEE (reference sequence). The sequencing used CD4+ or CD8+ T cells sorted from blood, collected in a trial of the OX40 agonist ivuxolimab. This receptor was taken from an adult with an advanced solid tumor such as melanoma, head and neck, liver or kidney cancer. The rearrangement joins TRBV5-4 to TRBJ2-1; no clear D. The CDR3 region has the DNA TGCGCCAGCAGCCAAGGTATACAGTTCGATGAGCAGTTCTTC. It translates to CASSQGIQFDEQFF.